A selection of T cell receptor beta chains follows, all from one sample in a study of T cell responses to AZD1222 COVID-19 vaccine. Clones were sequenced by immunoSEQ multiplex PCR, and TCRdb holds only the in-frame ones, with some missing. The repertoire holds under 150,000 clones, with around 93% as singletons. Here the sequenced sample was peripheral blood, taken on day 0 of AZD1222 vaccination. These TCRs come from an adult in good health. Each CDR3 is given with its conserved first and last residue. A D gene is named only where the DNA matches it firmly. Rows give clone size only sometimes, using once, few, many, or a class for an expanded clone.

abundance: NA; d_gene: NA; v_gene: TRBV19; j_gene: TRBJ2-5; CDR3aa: CASSAPAARMTQYF; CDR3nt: TGTGCCAGTAGTGCCCCGGCCGCCCGCATGACCCAGTACTTC
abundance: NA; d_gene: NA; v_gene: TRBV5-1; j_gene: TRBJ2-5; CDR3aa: CASTRNLQETQYF; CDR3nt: TGCGCCAGCACACGGAATCTGCAAGAGACCCAGTACTTC
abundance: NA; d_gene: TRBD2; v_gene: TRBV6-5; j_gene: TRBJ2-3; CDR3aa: CASSYSGLVTDTQYF; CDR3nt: TGTGCCAGCAGTTACTCGGGACTAGTCACAGATACGCAGTATTTT
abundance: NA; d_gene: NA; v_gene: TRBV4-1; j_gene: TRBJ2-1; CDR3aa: CASSQAGTYNEQFF; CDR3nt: TGCGCCAGCAGCCAAGCGGGCACCTACAATGAGCAGTTCTTC
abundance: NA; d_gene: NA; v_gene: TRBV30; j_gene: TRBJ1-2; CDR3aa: CAWSAVSYGYTF; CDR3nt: TGTGCCTGGTCGGCAGTGAGCTATGGCTACACCTTC
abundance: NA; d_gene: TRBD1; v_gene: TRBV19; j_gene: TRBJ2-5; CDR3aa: CASSTGTGPETQYF; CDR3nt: TGTGCCAGTAGTACCGGGACAGGGCCTGAGACCCAGTACTTC
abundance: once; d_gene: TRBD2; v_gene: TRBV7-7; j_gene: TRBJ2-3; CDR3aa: CASSPGLASDTQYF; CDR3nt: TGTGCTAGCAGCCCGGGACTAGCCTCAGATACGCAGTATTTT
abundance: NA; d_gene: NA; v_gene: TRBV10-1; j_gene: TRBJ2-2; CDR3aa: CASSVYRDTGELFF; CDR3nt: TGCGCCAGCAGTGTCTACAGGGACACCGGGGAGCTGTTTTTT
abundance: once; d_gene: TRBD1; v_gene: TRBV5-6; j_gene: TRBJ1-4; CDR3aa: CASSPRDRARLREKLFF; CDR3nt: TGTGCCAGCAGCCCCCGGGACAGAGCGAGGTTACGAGAAAAACTGTTTTTT
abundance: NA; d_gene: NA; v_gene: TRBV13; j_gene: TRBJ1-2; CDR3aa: CASSLEGYGYTF; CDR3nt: TGTGCCAGCAGCTTAGAGGGCTATGGCTACACCTTC
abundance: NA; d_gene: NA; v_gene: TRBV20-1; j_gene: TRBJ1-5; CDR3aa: CSASSGDSNQPQHF; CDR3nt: TGCAGTGCTAGTTCGGGAGATAGCAATCAGCCCCAGCATTTT
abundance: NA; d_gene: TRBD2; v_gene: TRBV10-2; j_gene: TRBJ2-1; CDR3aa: CASRERGDYNEQFF; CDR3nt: TGCGCCAGCAGGGAGCGGGGGGATTACAATGAGCAGTTCTTC
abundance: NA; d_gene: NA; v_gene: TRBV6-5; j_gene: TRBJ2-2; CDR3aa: CASRDGLPTGELFF; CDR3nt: TGTGCCAGCCGGGACGGTCTTCCCACCGGGGAGCTGTTTTTT
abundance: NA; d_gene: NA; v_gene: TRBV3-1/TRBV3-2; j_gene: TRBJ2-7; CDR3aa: CASSSLHEQYF; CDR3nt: TGTGCCAGCAGCTCACTACACGAGCAGTACTTC
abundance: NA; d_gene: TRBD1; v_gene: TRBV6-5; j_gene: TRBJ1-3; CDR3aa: CASSYSKQGAGNTIYF; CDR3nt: TGTGCCAGCAGTTACTCGAAACAGGGGGCTGGAAACACCATATATTTT
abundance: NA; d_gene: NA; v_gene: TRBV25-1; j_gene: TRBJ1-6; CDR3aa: CASSALSGNSPLHF; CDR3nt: TGTGCCAGCAGTGCCCTCAGCGGAAATTCACCCCTCCACTTT
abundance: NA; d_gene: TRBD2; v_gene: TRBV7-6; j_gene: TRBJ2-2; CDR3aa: CASQSRTSESPGELFF; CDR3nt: TGTGCCAGCCAATCCCGGACTAGCGAGTCTCCCGGGGAGCTGTTTTTT
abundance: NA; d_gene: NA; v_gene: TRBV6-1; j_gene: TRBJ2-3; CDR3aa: CASSETTRANPRGQYF; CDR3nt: TGTGCCAGCAGTGAAACCACCAGGGCCAATCCTAGGGGGCAGTATTTT
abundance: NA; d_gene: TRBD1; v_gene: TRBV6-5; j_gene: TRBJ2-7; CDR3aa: CASSPGTGNFEQYF; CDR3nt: TGTGCCAGCAGTCCCGGGACAGGGAACTTCGAGCAGTACTTC
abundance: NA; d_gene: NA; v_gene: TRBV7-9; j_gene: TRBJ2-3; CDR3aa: CASSPSTDTQYF; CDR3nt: TGTGCCAGCAGCCCCAGCACAGATACGCAGTATTTT